This TCR beta chain was sequenced for a study of shared clonotypes between healthy human individuals. Whole-study context: In total, the donors were a couple of women and a few men aged 18 to 49.

Genomic DNA belonging to each subset was distributed in equal measure over several immunoSEQ plates. The authors loaded 200 ng DNA, about 30,000 T cell genomes, into sorted-subset replicate PCRs. Some clones are missing from TCRdb's copy, which holds only in-frame ones; the method was immunoSEQ multiplex PCR. The sample records about 2.1 million clones, 93% being singletons. Naive CD8 cells were CD45RO-negative, positively selected for CCR7, excluding terminally differentiated effector memory CD45RA+ cells. Overall study results and limits: Sharing across four donors was highest in naive CD4 (about 5%) and lowest in memory CD8 (roughly 0.4%).

This clone was recorded only once. Its matching antigen is unknown. Germline V CDR1 and CDR2: MNHEY, SMNVEV (reference sequence). The V gene end was trimmed by 5 bases and the J gene end by 8 bases; junction bases not matched to a gene: 10. The CDR3 has 15 residues. The sequencing input was naive CD8+ T cells from PBMCs. The chain uses TRBV27 and TRBJ2-1, with TRBD2 identical over 9 bases. The sequence was collected from a man between 18 and 35 years old in good health. Some clones in this sample may be carry-over from other donors' samples. CDR3 amino acids: CASSAPGLAGDEQFF. CDR3 nucleotides: TGTGCCAGCAGTGCGCCGGGACTAGCCGGTGATGAGCAGTTCTTC.